Reported below is one T cell receptor beta chain. Its cognate antigen is unknown. The CDR3 loop spans 14 amino acids. Germline V gives CDR1 SGHTA, CDR2 FQGNSA. Trimming left V 5 bases short and J 6 bases short, with 13 bases between. This specimen comes from a study of post-analysis software for immune sequencing data. Study-wide results and caveats: Comparison of patients with controls showed four or five TRBV segments more frequent in patients, TRBV5-6, TRBV5-1 and TRBV20-1 among them.

Sequencing libraries made from TCR beta cDNA carried unique molecular identifiers. TCRdb called the PCR reads again in MiXCR, with one record for every CDR3 protein. Here the sample spans roughly 600,000 distinct CDR3 sequences, roughly two fifths being singletons. The gene calls are TRBV7-2 and TRBJ2-2; maybe TRBD2 (5 bases). Sequencing was performed on blood. The source of this sequence is a girl under 18 with multiple sclerosis. CDR3 loop: CASSPRGNPGELFF. CDR3 sequence (DNA): TGTGCCAGCAGCCCACGGGGAAACCCCGGGGAGCTGTTTTTT.